This TCR beta chain is from a study of shared clonotypes between healthy human individuals (dated by TCRdb to 2020 to 2021). Background on the whole study: Three men and two women, aged 18 to 49 years, made up the cohort. For each donor, three plates each were used for CD4 naive and CD4 memory, two plates were used for CD8 naive, and one plate was used for CD8 memory. Leukapheresis yielded between about 0.9 and 8.9 billion PBMCs per donor. The study deeply sequenced blood TCR repertoires of several healthy adults to estimate repertoire size and the extent of clonotype sharing between individuals. Different laboratories and diverse techniques were used to prepare libraries and sequence TCR repertoires, to increase sequencing depth and limit assay-specific biases.

The junction shows trimming of 0 bases on V and 5 bases on J, and the gene matches do not reach 13 bases of it. Counted from cysteine to phenylalanine, this CDR3 has 19 amino acids. Only the CDR3 region is kept as DNA, spanning 57 bases read in frame from base 1. CDR1 is given as MGHRA and CDR2 as YSYEKL, both from the germline V gene. Study-wide findings and limitations: Because the study included only a small number of donors, the genetic and exposure-history diversity represented was limited. Compared with non-shared clonotypes, the clonotypes found in all four sorted-subset donors had higher generation probabilities. Pairwise subsampling indicated that sequencing depth was expected to affect the degree of clonotype sharing among donors. Even with the large sequencing depth, rarefaction of the sorted-subset datasets indicated that sequencing was incomplete. Naive subsets generally had larger estimated clonotype richness than memory subsets did. Sharing across a handful of donors was observed for approximately 4.6% of naive CD4, 3.5% of naive CD8, 2% to 2.5% of memory CD4, and roughly 0.4% of memory CD8 clonotypes. Sampling was limited to blood, and TCR repertoires in tissue likely differ from TCR repertoires in blood.

Donors were healthy HIV-negative adults with no recently reported acute infections or vaccinations. Every donor was a Caucasian adult residing in Nashville, Tennessee, USA. CD8 memory samples consisted of magnetically selected CD45RO+ cells combined with CCR7-negative CD45RA+ effector memory (TemRA) cells. After blood collection by leukapheresis, PBMCs were isolated using Ficoll-Histopaque density gradient centrifugation and then cryopreserved in the vapor phase of liquid nitrogen. Analytical flow cytometry was used to check the purity and quantity of each magnetically sorted T cell population. From each sorted fraction, genomic DNA was isolated and quantified by UV absorbance on a Nanodrop 2000c. A remark on this clone: Its antigen remains undetermined. Per-base quality was not reported, and no clone a single base away is much larger than it.

TCR CDR3 regions were amplified from genomic DNA by multiplex PCR using the deep immunoSEQ assay. Genomic DNA extracted from each cell subset was distributed evenly over all wells of several immunoSEQ 96-well plates, and each plate served as one replicate. For sorted subsets, each replicate PCR was loaded with around 220 ng genomic DNA, equivalent to 32,000 or so T cell genomes. Purified libraries were measured with a Qubit 3.0 fluorometer, size-checked on a Bioanalyzer 2100, and measured again with the KAPA Library Quantification kit. Every immunoSEQ 96-well plate was sequenced on a dedicated single-read 150-cycle Illumina NextSeq 550 flow cell. Per the original workflow: Because only junctional sequences without quality scores were contained in the immunoSEQ output, filtering matching that applied to full-length reads could not be performed. Sequences were annotated with PyIR, a Python wrapper for IgBLAST v1.9, using IMGT germline references to assign V/J genes and CDR3. Reads were removed for weak V/J assignments (E-value above 1e-6), missing CDR3, stop codons, out-of-frame junctions, or ambiguous translated residues. V3J clonotypes were defined as sequences sharing an identical inferred V gene, J gene, and CDR3 amino acid sequence. Percentage overlap between repertoires was computed as shared unique clonotypes divided by the size of the smaller repertoire. RTK rarefaction, the Chao1 estimator, and Recon v2.1 estimates of unobserved clonotypes were used to assess repertoire richness. Generation probabilities were computed with OLGA for all TCRbeta clonotypes obtained by the gDNA method from a handful of donors. The clones in this table, taken by TCRdb from immuneACCESS, are in-frame only. Not every clone is retained; where verified, under half of the shortfall comes from an unresolved V gene, and the cause of the rest is unknown. V and J calls and clone size are those listed in that table; D and trimming were worked out from the DNA. Recorded for this sample are fewer than 100,000 clones; 67% of them occurred a single time. The top ten hold about 45% of the sample.

The rearrangement joined TRBV4-1 to TRBJ2-3, and TRBD2 aligns with 11 junction nucleotides. The receptor was derived from a man aged 25 to 45 in good health. The sequencing input was memory CD8+ T cells sorted from blood. The cell subset or site label of this sample denotes: CD45RO+ cells pooled with CCR7-negative TemRA cells. The bases read TGCGCCAGCAGCCAAGATGGGAGCGGGACTAGCGGACTTCTAGATACGCAGTATTTT. This yields the protein CASSQDGSGTSGLLDTQYF.